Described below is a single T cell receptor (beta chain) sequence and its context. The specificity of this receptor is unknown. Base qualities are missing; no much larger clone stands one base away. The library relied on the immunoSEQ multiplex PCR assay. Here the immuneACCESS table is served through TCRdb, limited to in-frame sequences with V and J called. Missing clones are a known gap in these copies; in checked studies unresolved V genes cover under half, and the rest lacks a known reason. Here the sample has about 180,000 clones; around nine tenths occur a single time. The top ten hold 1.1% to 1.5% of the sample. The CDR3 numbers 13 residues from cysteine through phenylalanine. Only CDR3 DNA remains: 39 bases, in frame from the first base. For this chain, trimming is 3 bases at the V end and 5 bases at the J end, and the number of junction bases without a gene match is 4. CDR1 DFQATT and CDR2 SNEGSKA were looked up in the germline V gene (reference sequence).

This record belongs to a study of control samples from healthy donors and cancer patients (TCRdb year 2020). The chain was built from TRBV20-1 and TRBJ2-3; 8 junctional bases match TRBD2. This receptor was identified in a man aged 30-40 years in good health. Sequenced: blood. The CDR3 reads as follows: CSASSAGGDTQYF. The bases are TGCAGTGCTAGTAGTGCGGGGGGAGATACGCAGTATTTT.